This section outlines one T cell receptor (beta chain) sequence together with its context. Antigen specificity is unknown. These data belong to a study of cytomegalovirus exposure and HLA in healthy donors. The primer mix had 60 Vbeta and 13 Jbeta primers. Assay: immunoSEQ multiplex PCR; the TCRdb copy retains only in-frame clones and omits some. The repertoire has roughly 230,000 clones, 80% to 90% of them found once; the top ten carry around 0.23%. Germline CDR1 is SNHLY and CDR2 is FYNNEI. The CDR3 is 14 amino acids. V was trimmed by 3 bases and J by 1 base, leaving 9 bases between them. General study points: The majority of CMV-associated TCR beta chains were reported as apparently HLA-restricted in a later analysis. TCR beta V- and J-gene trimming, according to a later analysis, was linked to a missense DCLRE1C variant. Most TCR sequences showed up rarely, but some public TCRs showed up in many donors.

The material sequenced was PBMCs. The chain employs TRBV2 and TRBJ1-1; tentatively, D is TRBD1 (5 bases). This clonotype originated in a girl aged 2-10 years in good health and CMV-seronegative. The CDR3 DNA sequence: TGTGCCAGCAGTGATACGGGGGGGAACACTGAAGCTTTCTTT. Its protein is CASSDTGGNTEAFF.